This T cell receptor beta chain is drawn from a study of CD8+CD57+ T cells in acquired aplastic anemia. Study details: Average DNA yield from sorted CD4+ and CD8+ cells was around 3.2 ug. Read counts for CD4+ cells (from healthy donors) averaged approximately 11 million. Study-level findings and limits: CD8+ Simpson's diversity in patients was not significantly different from that in controls.

For CDR3 and TCR beta VDJ profiling, genomic DNA was the template used. One entry per CDR3 protein results from TCRdb running MiXCR on the reads. This sample has about 210,000 distinct CDR3 sequences, with approximately 60% found just once. Trimming took 5 bases from V and 8 from J; bases not matched to a gene: 6. Germline CDR1 DFQATT, CDR2 SNEGSKA (reference sequence). The CDR3 is 13 amino acids. As for this clonotype: The antigen remains undetermined.

This chain links TRBV20-1 with TRBJ2-3, with 11 nucleotides matching TRBD2. Sample: sorted CD4+, CD8+, or CD8+CD57+ T cells (not recorded which) from PBMCs. The TCR sequence derives from a human donor in good health. The CDR3 nucleotides read TGCAGTGCTTCAGGACTAGCGGGTCTTACGCAGTATTTT. It encodes CSASGLAGLTQYF.